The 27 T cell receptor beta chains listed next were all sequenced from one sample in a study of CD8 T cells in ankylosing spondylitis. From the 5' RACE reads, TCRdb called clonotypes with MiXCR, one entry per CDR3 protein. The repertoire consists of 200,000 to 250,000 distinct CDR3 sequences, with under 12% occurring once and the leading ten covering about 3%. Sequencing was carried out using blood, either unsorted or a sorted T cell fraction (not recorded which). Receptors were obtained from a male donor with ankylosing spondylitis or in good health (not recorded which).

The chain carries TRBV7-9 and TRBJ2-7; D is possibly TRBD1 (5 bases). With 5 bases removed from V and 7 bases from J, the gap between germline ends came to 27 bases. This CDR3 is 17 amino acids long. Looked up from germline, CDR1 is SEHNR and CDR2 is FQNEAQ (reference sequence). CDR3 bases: TGTGCCAGCAGCCCTATAGAGCCTCAAAGCAGGGCCTGGGAGCAGTACTTC. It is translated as CASSPIEPQSRAWEQYF.

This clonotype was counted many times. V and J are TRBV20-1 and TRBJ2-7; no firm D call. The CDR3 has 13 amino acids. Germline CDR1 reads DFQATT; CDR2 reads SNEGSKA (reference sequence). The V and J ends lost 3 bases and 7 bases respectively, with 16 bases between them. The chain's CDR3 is CSARKSGIEEQYF. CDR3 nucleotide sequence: TGCAGTGCTAGGAAAAGTGGAATCGAGGAGCAGTACTTC.

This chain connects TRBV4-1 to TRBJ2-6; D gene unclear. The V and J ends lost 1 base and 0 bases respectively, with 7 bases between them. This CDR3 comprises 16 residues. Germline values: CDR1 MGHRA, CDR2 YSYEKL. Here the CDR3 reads CASSQALDSGANVLTF. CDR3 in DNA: TGCGCCAGCAGCCAAGCGCTGGACTCTGGGGCCAACGTCCTGACTTTC.

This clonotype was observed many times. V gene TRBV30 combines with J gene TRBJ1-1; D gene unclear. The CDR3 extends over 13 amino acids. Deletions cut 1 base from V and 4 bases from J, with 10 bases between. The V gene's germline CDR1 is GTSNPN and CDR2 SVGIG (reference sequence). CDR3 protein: CAWSGSFFTEAFF. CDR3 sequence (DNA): TGTGCCTGGAGTGGCAGTTTTTTCACTGAAGCTTTCTTT.

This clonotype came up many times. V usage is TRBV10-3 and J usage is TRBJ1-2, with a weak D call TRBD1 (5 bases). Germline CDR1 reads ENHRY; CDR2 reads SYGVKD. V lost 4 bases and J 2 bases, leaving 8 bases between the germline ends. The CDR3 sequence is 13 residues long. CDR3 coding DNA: TGTGCCATCAGTGCAGGGATCAACTATGGCTACACCTTC. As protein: CAISAGINYGYTF.

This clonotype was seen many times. The CDR3 loop reads CASALASTDGYTF. The DNA for the CDR3 is TGTGCCAGCGCCTTAGCCTCGACGGATGGCTACACCTTC. The rearrangement joins TRBV12-3 or TRBV12-4 to TRBJ1-2, with D unclear. The V and J ends lost 8 bases and 6 bases respectively, with 16 bases between them. This CDR3 comprises 13 residues.

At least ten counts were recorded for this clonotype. The CDR3 here is CASSLGDRGETQYF. CDR3 DNA sequence: TGTGCCAGCAGCTTAGGGGACAGAGGAGAGACCCAGTACTTC. The V and J genes are TRBV7-7 and TRBJ2-5, with 7 bases aligning to TRBD1. Trimming removed 1 base from V and 4 bases from J; junction bases left unmatched: 3. The CDR3 length is 14 residues. Germline V gene lookup returns CDR1 SSHAT and CDR2 FNYEAQ (reference sequence).

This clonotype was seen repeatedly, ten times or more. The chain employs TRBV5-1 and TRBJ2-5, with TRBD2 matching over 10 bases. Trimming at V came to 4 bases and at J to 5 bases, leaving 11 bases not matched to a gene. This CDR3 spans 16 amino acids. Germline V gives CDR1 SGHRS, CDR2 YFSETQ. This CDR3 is CASSPWTAGGGETQYF. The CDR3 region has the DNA TGCGCCAGCAGCCCCTGGACAGCGGGGGGGGGCGAGACCCAGTACTTC.

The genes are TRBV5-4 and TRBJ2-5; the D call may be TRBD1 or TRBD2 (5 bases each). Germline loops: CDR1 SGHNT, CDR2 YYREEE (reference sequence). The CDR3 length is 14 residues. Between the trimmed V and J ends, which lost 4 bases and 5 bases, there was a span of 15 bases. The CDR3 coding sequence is TGTGCCAGCAGCGGGGGTCCAGGGAAGGAGACCCAGTACTTC. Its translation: CASSGGPGKETQYF. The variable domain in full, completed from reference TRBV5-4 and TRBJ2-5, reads ETGVTQSPTHLIKTRGQQVTLRCSSQSGHNTVSWYQQALGQGPQFIFQYYREEENGRGNFPPRFSGLQFPNYSSELNVNALELDDSALYLCASSGGPGKETQYFGPGTRLLVL.

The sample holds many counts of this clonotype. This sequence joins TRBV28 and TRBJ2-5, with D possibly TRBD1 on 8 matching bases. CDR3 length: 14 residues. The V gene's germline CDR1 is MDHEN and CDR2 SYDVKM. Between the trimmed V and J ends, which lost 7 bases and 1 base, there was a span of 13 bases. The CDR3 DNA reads TGTGCCAGCACCACAGGGGGGGTCCAAGAGACCCAGTACTTC. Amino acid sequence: CASTTGGVQETQYF. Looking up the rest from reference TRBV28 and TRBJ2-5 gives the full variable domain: DVKVTQSSRYLVKRTGEKVFLECVQDMDHENMFWYRQDPGLGLRLIYFSYDVKMKEKGDIPEGYSVSREKKERFSLILESASTNQTSMYLCASTTGGVQETQYFGPGTRLLVL.

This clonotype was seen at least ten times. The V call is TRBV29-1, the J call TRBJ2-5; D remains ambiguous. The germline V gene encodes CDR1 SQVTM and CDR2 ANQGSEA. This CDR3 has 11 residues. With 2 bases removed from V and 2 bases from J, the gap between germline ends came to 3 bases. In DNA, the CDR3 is TGCAGCGTTGAAATTCAAGAGACCCAGTACTTC. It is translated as CSVEIQETQYF.

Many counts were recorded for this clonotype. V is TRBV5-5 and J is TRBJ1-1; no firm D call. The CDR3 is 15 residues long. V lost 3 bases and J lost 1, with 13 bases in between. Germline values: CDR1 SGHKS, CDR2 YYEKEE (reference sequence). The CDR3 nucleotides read TGTGCCAGCAGCTCGCCTGGCAGAGAGAACACTGAAGCTTTCTTT. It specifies CASSSPGRENTEAFF. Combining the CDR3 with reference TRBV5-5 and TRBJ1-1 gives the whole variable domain DAGVTQSPTHLIKTRGQQVTLRCSPISGHKSVSWYQQVLGQGPQFIFQYYEKEERGRGNFPDRFSARQFPNYSSELNVNALLLGDSALYLCASSSPGRENTEAFFGQGTRLTVV.

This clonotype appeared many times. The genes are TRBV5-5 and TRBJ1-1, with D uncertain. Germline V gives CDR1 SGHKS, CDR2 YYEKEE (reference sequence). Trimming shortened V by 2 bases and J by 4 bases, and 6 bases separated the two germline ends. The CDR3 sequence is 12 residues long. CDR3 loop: CASSFRATEAFF. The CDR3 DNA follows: TGTGCCAGCAGCTTTCGGGCCACTGAAGCTTTCTTT.

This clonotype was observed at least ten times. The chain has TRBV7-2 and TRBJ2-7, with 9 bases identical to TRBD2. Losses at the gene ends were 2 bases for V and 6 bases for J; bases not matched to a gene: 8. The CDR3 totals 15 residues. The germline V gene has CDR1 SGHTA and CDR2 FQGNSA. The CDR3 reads CASSLKVSGSSEQYF. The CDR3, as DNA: TGTGCCAGCAGCTTAAAGGTTAGCGGGAGTTCCGAGCAGTACTTC.

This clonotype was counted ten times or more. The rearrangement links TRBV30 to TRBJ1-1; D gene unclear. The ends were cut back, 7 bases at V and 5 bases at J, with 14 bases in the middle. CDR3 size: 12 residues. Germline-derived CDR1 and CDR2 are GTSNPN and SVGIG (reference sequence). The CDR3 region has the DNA TGTGCCTCCGGCCGGCGGGGTACTGAAGCTTTCTTT. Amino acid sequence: CASGRRGTEAFF.

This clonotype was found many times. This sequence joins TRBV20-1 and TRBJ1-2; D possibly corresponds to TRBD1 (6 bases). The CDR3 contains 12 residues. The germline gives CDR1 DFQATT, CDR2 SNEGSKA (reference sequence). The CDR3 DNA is TGCACCACGGAGGACAGACTCCATGGCTACACCTTC. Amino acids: CTTEDRLHGYTF.

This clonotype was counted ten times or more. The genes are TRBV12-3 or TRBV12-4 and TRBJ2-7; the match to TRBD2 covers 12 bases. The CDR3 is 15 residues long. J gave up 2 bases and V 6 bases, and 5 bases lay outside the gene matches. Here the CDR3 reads CASSSTSGRTYEQYF. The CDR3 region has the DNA TGTGCCAGCAGCTCGACTAGCGGGAGAACCTACGAGCAGTACTTC.

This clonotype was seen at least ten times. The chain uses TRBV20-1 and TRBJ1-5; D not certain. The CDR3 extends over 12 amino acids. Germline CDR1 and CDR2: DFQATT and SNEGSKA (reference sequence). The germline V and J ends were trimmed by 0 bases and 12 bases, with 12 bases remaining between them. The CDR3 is CSAREILGGQHF. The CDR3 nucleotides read TGCAGTGCTAGAGAGATTTTAGGTGGCCAGCATTTT.

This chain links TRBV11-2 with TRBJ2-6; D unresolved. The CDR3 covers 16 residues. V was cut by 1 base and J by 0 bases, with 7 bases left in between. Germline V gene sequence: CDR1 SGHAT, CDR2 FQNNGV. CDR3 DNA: TGTGCCAGCAGCTTAGGTACGGGCTCTGGGGCCAACGTCCTGACTTTC. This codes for CASSLGTGSGANVLTF.

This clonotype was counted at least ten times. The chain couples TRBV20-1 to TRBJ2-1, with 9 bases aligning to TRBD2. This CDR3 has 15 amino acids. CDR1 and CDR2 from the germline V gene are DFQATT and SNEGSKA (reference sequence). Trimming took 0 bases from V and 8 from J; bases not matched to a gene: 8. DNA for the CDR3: TGCAGTGCTAGAGACTCCGCCCGGACTAGCGATGAGCAGTTCTTC. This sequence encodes CSARDSARTSDEQFF.

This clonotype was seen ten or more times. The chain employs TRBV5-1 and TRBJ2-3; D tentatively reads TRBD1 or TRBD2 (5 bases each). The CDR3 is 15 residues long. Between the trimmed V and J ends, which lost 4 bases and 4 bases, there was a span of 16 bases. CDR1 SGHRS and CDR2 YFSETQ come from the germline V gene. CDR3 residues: CASSPARGSSDTQYF. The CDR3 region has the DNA TGCGCCAGCAGCCCTGCCCGGGGCTCCTCAGATACGCAGTATTTT.

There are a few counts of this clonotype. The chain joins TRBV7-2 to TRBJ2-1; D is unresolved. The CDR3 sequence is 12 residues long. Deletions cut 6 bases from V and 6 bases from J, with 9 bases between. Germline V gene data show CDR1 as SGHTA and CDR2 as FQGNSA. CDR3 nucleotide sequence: TGTGCCAGCAGGCTCAGTCTCAATGAGCAGTTCTTC. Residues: CASRLSLNEQFF.

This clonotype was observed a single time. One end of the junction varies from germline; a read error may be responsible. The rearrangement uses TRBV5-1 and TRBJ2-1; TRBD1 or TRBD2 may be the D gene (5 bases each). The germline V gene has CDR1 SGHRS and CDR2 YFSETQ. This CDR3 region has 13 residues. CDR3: CASSSGHFGEQFF. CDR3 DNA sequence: TGCGCCAGCAGTTCGGGGCATTTTGGAGAGCAGTTTTTC.

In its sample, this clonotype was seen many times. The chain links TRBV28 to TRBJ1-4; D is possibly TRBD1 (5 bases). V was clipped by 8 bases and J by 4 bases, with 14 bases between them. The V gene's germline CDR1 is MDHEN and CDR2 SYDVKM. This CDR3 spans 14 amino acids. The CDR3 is CASRYLQVNEKLFF. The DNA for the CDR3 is TGTGCCAGCCGCTATCTACAGGTTAATGAAAAACTGTTTTTT.

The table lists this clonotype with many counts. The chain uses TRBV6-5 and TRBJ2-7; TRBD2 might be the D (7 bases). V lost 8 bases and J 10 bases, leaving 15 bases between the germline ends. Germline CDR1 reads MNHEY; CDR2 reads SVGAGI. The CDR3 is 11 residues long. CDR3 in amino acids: CASWGGHLQYF. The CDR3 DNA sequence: TGTGCCAGCTGGGGGGGGCACCTCCAGTACTTC.

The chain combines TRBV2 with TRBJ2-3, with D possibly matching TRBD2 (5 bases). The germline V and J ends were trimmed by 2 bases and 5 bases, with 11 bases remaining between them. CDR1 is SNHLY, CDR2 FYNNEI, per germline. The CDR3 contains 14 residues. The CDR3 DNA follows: TGTGCCAGCAGTGAAAGTAAAGGGAGAGATACGCAGTATTTT. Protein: CASSESKGRDTQYF.

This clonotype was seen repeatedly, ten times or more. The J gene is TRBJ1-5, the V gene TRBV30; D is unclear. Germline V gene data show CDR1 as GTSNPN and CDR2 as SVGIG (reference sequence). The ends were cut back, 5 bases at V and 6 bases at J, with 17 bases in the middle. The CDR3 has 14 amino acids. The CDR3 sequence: CAWALRDGAQPQHF. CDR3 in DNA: TGTGCCTGGGCCCTGCGAGATGGCGCTCAGCCCCAGCATTTT.